This TCR beta chain was captured by sequencing in a study of beta chain features in type 1 diabetes. Regarding the study as a whole: Among all four CD4+ subsets, Type 1 diabetes patients had TCRB CDR3s that were moderately but significantly shorter.

CDR3 size: 15 residues. Per germline, CDR1 SGHRS and CDR2 YFSETQ. V lost 2 bases, J lost 4 bases, and 6 bases stayed unmatched. Of note for this clone: Its specificity is unknown. The same CDR3 arises from other DNA sequences in this sample as well.

Expressed TCRB transcripts were sequenced after all isolated RNA was converted to cDNA. TCRdb's table, derived via immunoSEQ multiplex PCR, lists solely in-frame clones and lacks some. The sample contains 330,000 or so clones, roughly 12% of which appear only once. This chain uses TRBV5-1 with TRBJ1-5, with TRBD1 matching over 7 bases. The source is a woman younger than 30 with type 1 diabetes. Sequencing was carried out using naive CD4+ T cells from blood. CDR3 amino acids: CASSLQGTSNQPQHF. The DNA for the CDR3 is TGCGCCAGCAGCTTACAGGGGACGTCAAATCAGCCCCAGCATTTT. The entire variable domain, with the rest obtained from reference TRBV5-1 and TRBJ1-5, is as follows: KAGVTQTPRYLIKTRGQQVTLSCSPISGHRSVSWYQQTPGQGLQFLFEYFSETQRNKGNFPGRFSGRQFSNSRSEMNVSTLELGDSALYLCASSLQGTSNQPQHFGDGTRLSIL.